This TCR beta chain was sequenced in a study of CD8 T cells in Susac syndrome. A quantity of about 0.5 to 1 ug RNA underwent reverse transcription using random hexamers. Multiplex PCR with immunoSEQ amplified the TCR beta CDR3 across 54 Vbeta and 13 Jbeta. Using its own MiXCR run on the immunoSEQ multiplex PCR reads, TCRdb lists one record per CDR3 protein. The table shows about 280,000 distinct CDR3 sequences, with about 85% occurring only once. The V end was cut by 2 bases, the J end by 6 bases, with 13 bases between. Germline CDR1 GTSNPN, CDR2 SVGIG (reference sequence). CDR3 size: 13 residues. From blood CD8+ and CD4+ T cells, the TCR beta chain was sequenced. The TEMRA cells underwent FACS enrichment, while the CD8+ and CD4+ T cells underwent negative isolation.

The source material was CD8+ T cells from PBMCs. The chain carries TRBV30 and TRBJ1-1; D is perhaps TRBD1 (5 bases). The sequence was obtained from a human donor with multiple sclerosis. CDR3 sequence reads: CAWSPLQGPEAFF. For the CDR3, the DNA is TGTGCCTGGAGTCCCCTCCAGGGACCTGAAGCTTTCTTT.